This entry lists 26 T cell receptor beta chains sequenced from one sample in a study of blood T cells in healthy people across ages. Then a second PCR, running about 7 to 11 cycles, was carried out with a sample-barcoded 5' primer and a J-beta primer mix. MiXCR, applied by TCRdb to the 5' RACE reads, yields one record per CDR3 protein. The table includes 1.5 million to 2 million distinct CDR3 sequences, approximately 50% detected once. Sequenced material: blood. These receptors came from a woman in her thirties or forties in good health.

This clonotype was detected once. The chain links TRBV7-2 to TRBJ1-6, with TRBD1 matching 9 bases. CDR3 length: 16 residues. Germline CDR1 is SGHTA and CDR2 is FQGNSA. The V gene end was trimmed by 3 bases and the J gene end by 7 bases; junction bases not matched to a gene: 7. Written as DNA, the CDR3 is TGTGCCAGCAGCTTTTACGCCGGGACAGGGAATTCACCCCTCCACTTT. Its translation: CASSFYAGTGNSPLHF.

A single count supports this clonotype. The chain is built from TRBV15 and TRBJ2-5; D gene unclear. Germline CDR1 LNHNV, CDR2 YYDKDF (reference sequence). V dropped 5 bases and J dropped 0 bases, with 13 bases sitting between them. This CDR3 has 15 amino acids. The CDR3 bases are TGTGCCACCAGCGGACCGGGCCGACACCAAGAGACCCAGTACTTC. It codes for CATSGPGRHQETQYF.

The chain links TRBV12-3 or TRBV12-4 to TRBJ2-5; perhaps TRBD1 as D (6 bases). Trimming shortened V by 8 bases and J by 2 bases, and 12 bases separated the two germline ends. CDR3 length equals 13 residues. CDR3 sequence reads: CASERTEQETQYF. CDR3 sequence (DNA): TGTGCCAGCGAAAGGACAGAACAAGAGACCCAGTACTTC.

The rearrangement joins TRBV29-1 to TRBJ2-2; 9 bases align to TRBD1. With V trimmed by 4 bases and J by 4 bases, 4 bases remained unmatched. This CDR3 has 14 residues. CDR1 is SQVTM, CDR2 ANQGSEA, per germline. The CDR3 bases are TGCAGCGTTGTAGGGACAGGGTCCACCGGGGAGCTGTTTTTT. Its translation: CSVVGTGSTGELFF.

V usage is TRBV27 and J usage is TRBJ1-4; maybe TRBD1 (6 bases). CDR3 size: 14 residues. In germline, CDR1 is MNHEY, CDR2 SMNVEV (reference sequence). The ends were cut back, 7 bases at V and 5 bases at J, with 14 bases in the middle. The CDR3 reads CASKKQGGNEKLFF. The CDR3 bases are TGTGCCAGCAAAAAACAGGGCGGGAATGAAAAACTGTTTTTT. Full variable domain (outside the CDR3, taken from reference TRBV27 and TRBJ1-4): EAQVTQNPRYLITVTGKKLTVTCSQNMNHEYMSWYRQDPGLGLRQIYYSMNVEVTDKGDVPEGYKVSRKEKRNFPLILESPSPNQTSLYFCASKKQGGNEKLFFGSGTQLSVL.

This chain uses TRBV5-1 with TRBJ2-1; D not certain. Germline values: CDR1 SGHRS, CDR2 YFSETQ. Trimming removed 1 base from V and 6 bases from J, with 11 bases in between. The CDR3 is 14 residues long. CDR3 sequence: CASSLLRPRNEQFF. DNA for the CDR3: TGCGCCAGCAGCTTGCTGCGGCCTCGCAATGAGCAGTTCTTC.

V usage is TRBV7-9 and J usage is TRBJ1-1, with D uncertain. V was cut by 0 bases and J by 2 bases, with 10 bases left in between. Germline V CDR1 and CDR2: SEHNR, FQNEAQ (reference sequence). The CDR3 contains 15 residues. This chain's CDR3 is CASSLAGSPNTEAFF. CDR3 in DNA: TGTGCCAGCAGCTTAGCTGGAAGCCCAAACACTGAAGCTTTCTTT.

The V call is TRBV6-6, the J call TRBJ2-3, with 11 positions matching TRBD2. Germline loops: CDR1 MNHNY, CDR2 SVGAGI (reference sequence). This CDR3 has 15 residues. The J segment lost 1 base and the V segment lost 6 bases, leaving 3 bases of the junction unmatched. The CDR3 DNA reads TGTGCCAGCAGGTCGACTAGCGGGGGCACAGATACGCAGTATTTT. This codes for CASRSTSGGTDTQYF.

J is TRBJ2-4 and V is TRBV5-8; maybe TRBD1 (5 bases). The CDR3 runs 17 residues. Per the germline V gene, CDR1 is SGHTS and CDR2 is YDEGEE. Trimming took 1 base from V and 2 from J, leaving 16 bases between them. CDR3 in DNA: TGTGCCAGCAGCTTGAGGGGCAGTTCTTTAACCAAAAACATTCAGTACTTC. It encodes CASSLRGSSLTKNIQYF. The whole variable domain, filled in from reference TRBV5-8 and TRBJ2-4, reads EAGVTQSPTHLIKTRGQQATLRCSPISGHTSVYWYQQALGLGLQFLLWYDEGEERNRGNFPPRFSGRQFPNYSSELNVNALELEDSALYLCASSLRGSSLTKNIQYFGAGTRLSVL.

V usage is TRBV6-5 and J usage is TRBJ2-5; 8 bases are a match to TRBD1. CDR1 MNHEY and CDR2 SVGAGI come from the germline V gene. The CDR3 totals 16 residues. The J segment lost 5 bases and the V segment lost 0 bases, leaving 8 bases of the junction unmatched. This CDR3 reads CASSYSGGRGQETQYF. The CDR3, as DNA: TGTGCCAGCAGTTACTCAGGAGGCAGGGGGCAGGAGACCCAGTACTTC.

In its sample, this clonotype was seen once. The chain uses TRBV13 and TRBJ1-2; 8 bases match TRBD1. This CDR3 contains 14 residues. The junction had 10 bases not matched to a gene; V was cut back by 5 bases and J by 8 bases. CDR1 and CDR2 from the germline V gene are PRHDT and FYEKMQ (reference sequence). The CDR3 DNA sequence: TGTGCCAGCAGCCCTCGGACAGGGCGGGGGGGCTACACCTTC. This codes for CASSPRTGRGGYTF.

This clonotype was counted a few times. The chain carries TRBV10-3 and TRBJ2-1, with 8 positions matching TRBD1. The germline V gene encodes CDR1 ENHRY and CDR2 SYGVKD. V was clipped by 3 bases and J by 8 bases; unmatched bases: 15. This CDR3 comprises 17 residues. CDR3 nucleotides: TGTGCCATCAGTGACCGGGGACAGGCACATCCCCCGGATGAGCAGTTCTTC. It codes for CAISDRGQAHPPDEQFF.

CDR3 sequence: CASSLATSGGEYDEQFF. The CDR3 DNA reads as TGTGCCAGCAGTTTAGCTACAAGCGGGGGGGAGTACGATGAGCAGTTCTTC. The J gene is TRBJ2-1, the V gene TRBV12-3 or TRBV12-4; 10 nucleotides align to TRBD2. The CDR3 contains 17 residues. V gave up 0 bases and J gave up 8 bases; unmatched junction bases: 10.

The table lists this clonotype with a few counts. V gene TRBV29-1 combines with J gene TRBJ2-7, with D unresolved. The germline V gene encodes CDR1 SQVTM and CDR2 ANQGSEA. This CDR3 has 11 amino acids. V was cut by 7 bases and J by 4 bases, with 11 bases left in between. The CDR3 nucleotides read TGCAGCGCCCAGACGGAGTACGAGCAGTACTTC. The encoded protein is CSAQTEYEQYF.

Regarding this clonotype: The germline gene is not matched at one end of the junction; a read error may be the cause. As DNA, the CDR3 is TGCAGTGCTCTCTGGGGAACTAGCGCCAGAGAGACCCAGTGCTTC. Translated: CSALWGTSARETQCF. This chain links TRBV20-1 with TRBJ2-5; 7 nucleotides agree with TRBD2. The germline gives CDR1 DFQATT, CDR2 SNEGSKA (reference sequence). This CDR3 contains 15 residues.

This chain joins TRBV7-3 and TRBJ2-1; 8 bases agree with TRBD1. Losses at the gene ends were 6 bases for V and 4 bases for J; bases not matched to a gene: 5. The germline CDR1 and CDR2 sequences are SGHTA and FQGTGA. The CDR3 is 14 amino acids. The CDR3 spells CASSRGQEYNEQFF. The CDR3 bases are TGTGCCAGCAGTCGGGGACAGGAATACAATGAGCAGTTCTTC.

The rearrangement joins TRBV7-6 to TRBJ2-7; 7 nucleotides align to TRBD1. This CDR3 region has 17 residues. Germline V gives CDR1 SGHVS, CDR2 FNYEAQ. Germline trimming cut 5 bases from V and 7 bases from J; bases unmatched to any gene: 20. The CDR3 region is CASSRGYSDRVDEEQYF. The CDR3 region has the DNA TGTGCCAGCAGCCGAGGGTACTCCGACAGGGTCGACGAAGAGCAGTACTTC.

This clonotype was observed a handful of times. The rearrangement links TRBV7-3 to TRBJ2-3, with D possibly being TRBD1 (6 bases). The CDR3 is made up of 16 amino acids. Trimming removed 1 base at V and 1 base at J, with 12 bases between. Germline V gene sequence: CDR1 SGHTA, CDR2 FQGTGA. The CDR3, as DNA: TGTGCCAGCAGCTTAATAGGGACAAGCCGCACAGATACGCAGTATTTT. This sequence encodes CASSLIGTSRTDTQYF.

The V gene is TRBV7-2, the J gene TRBJ2-7; D may correspond to TRBD1 or TRBD2 (5 bases each). Trimming stripped 0 bases from V and 2 bases from J, with 11 bases between. The germline V gene has CDR1 SGHTA and CDR2 FQGNSA. There are 15 residues in the CDR3. The CDR3 DNA is TGTGCCAGCAGCTTAGCGGGACGGGGAACCTACGAGCAGTACTTC. Protein: CASSLAGRGTYEQYF. The entire variable domain, with the rest obtained from reference TRBV7-2 and TRBJ2-7, is as follows: GAGVSQSPSNKVTEKGKDVELRCDPISGHTALYWYRQSLGQGLEFLIYFQGNSAPDKSGLPSDRFSAERTGGSVSTLTIQRTQQEDSAVYLCASSLAGRGTYEQYFGPGTRLTVT.

This clonotype has just a few counts. For the CDR3, the DNA is TGTGCCAGCAGTACCCCCGTCGGGGGCTACTACGAGCAGTACTTC. Translation: CASSTPVGGYYEQYF. This chain links TRBV28 with TRBJ2-7; D possibly matches TRBD1 or TRBD2 (6 bases each). V was clipped by 5 bases and J by 3 bases, with 17 bases between them. CDR1 is MDHEN, CDR2 SYDVKM, per germline. This CDR3 region has 15 residues.

This clonotype has a single count. This chain links TRBV2 with TRBJ2-3; 12 nucleotides agree with TRBD1. This CDR3 has 15 amino acids. Germline CDR1 SNHLY, CDR2 FYNNEI. V was pared by 9 bases and J by 2 bases, with 6 bases of the junction left unmatched. CDR3 amino acids: CARPGTGGLTDTQYF. CDR3 DNA: TGTGCCAGACCCGGGACAGGGGGCCTCACAGATACGCAGTATTTT.

This chain uses TRBV9 with TRBJ1-2; TRBD1 aligns across 8 bases. There are 13 residues in the CDR3. The ends lost 3 bases at V and 6 bases at J; junction bases unmatched: 4. In germline, CDR1 is SGDLS, CDR2 YYNGEE. DNA for the CDR3: TGTGCCAGCAGCGAACAGGGGGTCAATGGCTACACCTTC. Translation gives CASSEQGVNGYTF.

This clonotype has more than one count but fewer than ten. This chain uses TRBV2 with TRBJ2-3, with D perhaps matching TRBD1 or TRBD2 (5 bases each). The germline gives CDR1 SNHLY, CDR2 FYNNEI. The CDR3 spans 14 residues. The ends were cut back, 7 bases at V and 6 bases at J, with 17 bases in the middle. Here the CDR3 reads CASTRDAIWDTQYF. CDR3 sequence (DNA): TGTGCCAGCACCCGGGACGCCATCTGGGATACGCAGTATTTT.

This clonotype was recorded many times. The chain recombines TRBV7-2 with TRBJ2-7; D not resolved. Trimming shortened V by 5 bases and J by 2 bases, and 10 bases separated the two germline ends. Germline V gene data show CDR1 as SGHTA and CDR2 as FQGNSA. This CDR3 has 13 amino acids. DNA for the CDR3: TGTGCCAGCAGCCTCCGTGACACCTACGAGCAGTACTTC. Translation: CASSLRDTYEQYF.

This clonotype was observed a handful of times. The J gene is TRBJ1-5, the V gene TRBV12-3 or TRBV12-4; 8 bases agree with TRBD1. CDR3 length equals 16 residues. Trimming cost V 7 bases and J 4 bases; bases outside gene matches: 12. CDR3 sequence: CASTLRTGLTNQPQHF. CDR3 nucleotide sequence: TGTGCCAGCACCCTAAGGACAGGGTTAACAAATCAGCCCCAGCATTTT.

This clonotype has a handful of counts. This chain uses TRBV10-3 with TRBJ2-3; 7 bases agree with TRBD1. The CDR3 is made up of 13 amino acids. CDR1 and CDR2 from the germline V gene are ENHRY and SYGVKD. V trimming: 8 bases; J trimming: 0 bases; junction bases outside the gene matches: 2. The CDR3 spells CAIPGQSTDTQYF. Written as DNA, the CDR3 is TGTGCCATCCCGGGACAGAGCACAGATACGCAGTATTTT.